Listed here are 13 T cell receptor beta chains from one sample, sequenced in a study of blood T cell repertoires in COVID-19. The table came from immunoSEQ multiplex PCR; TCRdb's copy has only in-frame clones and leaves some out. This table has about 360,000 clones, approximately 88% appearing once. Sequencing used PBMCs or T cells enriched from blood (not recorded which). These TCRs come from a woman aged 40 to 50 with acute COVID-19.

The sample holds one count of this clone. DNA of the CDR3: TGTGCCAGCAGCTTTTCTGCAGGGGTTCAGCCCCAGCATTTT. Protein product: CASSFSAGVQPQHF. V usage is TRBV5-6 and J usage is TRBJ1-5; tentative D call: TRBD1 (6 bases). From germline, CDR1 is SGHDT and CDR2 YYEEEE. V lost 2 bases, J lost 6 bases, and 12 bases lay in between. The CDR3 contains 14 residues.

The chain has TRBV6-5 and TRBJ1-6, with 10 nucleotides matching TRBD1. The CDR3 is made up of 15 amino acids. Germline loops: CDR1 MNHEY, CDR2 SVGAGI. V was clipped by 6 bases and J by 5 bases; unmatched bases: 4. This chain's CDR3 is CASSGTGADNSPLHF. The CDR3, as DNA: TGTGCCAGCAGCGGGACAGGGGCAGATAATTCACCCCTCCACTTT.

CDR3 residues: CASSWGPGGQETQYF. In nucleotides, the CDR3 is TGCGCCAGCAGCTGGGGGCCTGGAGGCCAAGAGACCCAGTACTTC. The V and J genes are TRBV5-1 and TRBJ2-5, with a weak D call TRBD1 (6 bases). The V gene lost 3 bases and the J gene lost 1 base, with 13 bases spanning the gap. Germline assignment: CDR1 SGHRS and CDR2 YFSETQ. This CDR3 spans 15 amino acids.

This chain joins TRBV2 and TRBJ1-2; TRBD1 might be the D (5 bases). Looked up from germline, CDR1 is SNHLY and CDR2 is FYNNEI. With 10 bases removed from V and 2 bases from J, the gap between germline ends came to 14 bases. The CDR3 consists of 13 residues. CDR3 in amino acids: CATSWQGNYGYTF. DNA for the CDR3: TGTGCCACTTCGTGGCAGGGAAACTATGGCTACACCTTC.

The chain combines TRBV5-6 with TRBJ2-5; 12 bases are a match to TRBD2. The CDR3 totals 16 residues. Germline lookup yields CDR1 SGHDT and CDR2 YYEEEE. V lost 2 bases, J lost 1 base, and 3 bases stayed unmatched. The CDR3 DNA reads TGTGCCAGCAGCTTTCTAGCGGGGGGGCCCCAAGAGACCCAGTACTTC. Translation gives CASSFLAGGPQETQYF.

V usage is TRBV18 and J usage is TRBJ1-1, with TRBD1 as a possible D gene (5 bases). This CDR3 spans 14 amino acids. Germline CDR1 KGHSH, CDR2 LQKENI. The V and J ends lost 3 bases and 3 bases respectively, with 11 bases between them. CDR3: CASSPGRVDTEAFF. The CDR3 DNA reads TGTGCCAGCTCACCGGGCAGGGTGGACACTGAAGCTTTCTTT. Complete variable domain (other parts from reference TRBV18 and TRBJ1-1): NAGVMQNPRHLVRRRGQEARLRCSPMKGHSHVYWYRQLPEEGLKFMVYLQKENIIDESGMPKERFSAEFPKEGPSILRIQQVVRGDSAAYFCASSPGRVDTEAFFGQGTRLTVV.

The chain links TRBV5-1 to TRBJ1-2; 7 nucleotides line up with TRBD1. This CDR3 spans 14 amino acids. V lost 0 bases, J lost 3 bases, and 2 bases stayed unmatched. Germline CDR1 and CDR2: SGHRS and YFSETQ. The chain's CDR3 is CASSLVQGHYGYTF. The CDR3, as DNA: TGCGCCAGCAGCTTGGTACAGGGGCACTATGGCTACACCTTC.

The V gene is TRBV7-2, the J gene TRBJ2-3, with 8 bases that match TRBD1. Germline CDR1 is SGHTA and CDR2 is FQGNSA. Trimming at V came to 4 bases and at J to 2 bases, leaving 5 bases not matched to a gene. This CDR3 has 15 amino acids. The CDR3 nucleotides read TGTGCCAGCAGCTCGGACAGGGTTGACACAGATACGCAGTATTTT. Translation: CASSSDRVDTDTQYF.

This chain joins TRBV11-2 and TRBJ2-7; tentative D call: TRBD2 (7 bases). Germline CDR1 is SGHAT and CDR2 is FQNNGV. This CDR3 comprises 15 residues. Trimming removed 0 bases from V and 5 bases from J, with 14 bases in between. CDR3 coding DNA: TGTGCCAGCAGCTTAGACGGGGGGCCGGGAGACGAGCAGTACTTC. Protein: CASSLDGGPGDEQYF.

The chain combines TRBV3-1 (or the pseudogene TRBV3-2) with TRBJ1-1; 8 bases fit TRBD1. CDR1 and CDR2 (germline): LGHDT, YNNKEL (reference sequence). This CDR3 region has 14 residues. J lost 7 bases, V lost 2 bases, and 6 bases had no gene match. Here the CDR3 reads CASSQPGGLNEAFF. CDR3 coding DNA: TGTGCCAGCAGCCAACCAGGGGGCCTCAATGAAGCTTTCTTT.

This clone has a single count. The chain carries TRBV24-1 and TRBJ1-4, with D perhaps TRBD1 (6 bases). This CDR3 comprises 14 residues. CDR1 is KGHDR and CDR2 is SFDVKD in the germline V gene. The V end was cut by 4 bases, the J end by 7 bases, with 12 bases between. The CDR3 here is CATSEQGTSEKLFF. In nucleotides, the CDR3 is TGTGCCACCAGTGAGCAGGGGACCAGTGAAAAACTGTTTTTT.

The chain is built from TRBV20-1 and TRBJ2-1, with TRBD2 matching over 9 bases. The junction had 7 bases not matched to a gene; V was cut back by 3 bases and J by 4 bases. Per germline, CDR1 DFQATT and CDR2 SNEGSKA (reference sequence). The CDR3 totals 15 residues. The CDR3 coding sequence is TGCAGTGCTAGTTTTAGCGGGGGAATATACAATGAGCAGTTCTTC. Encoded protein: CSASFSGGIYNEQFF.

The genes are TRBV3-1 (or the pseudogene TRBV3-2) and TRBJ2-7, with D possibly TRBD2 on 5 matching bases. The germline CDR1 and CDR2 sequences are LGHDT and YNNKEL (reference sequence). The germline V and J ends were trimmed by 5 bases and 4 bases, with 9 bases remaining between them. This CDR3 has 12 amino acids. CDR3 bases: TGTGCCAGCAGCGCGCTAGCTTACGAGCAGTACTTC. This sequence encodes CASSALAYEQYF.